The next 29 T cell receptor beta chains were all read from a single sample in a study of blood T cell repertoires in COVID-19. Produced via immunoSEQ multiplex PCR; TCRdb's table is partial and in-frame only. The sample carries 250,000 to 350,000 clones, approximately 86% recorded once. The sample comprised peripheral blood. Every receptor here comes from a woman in her 70s with COVID-19, enrolled during active disease.

The chain employs TRBV5-1 and TRBJ2-7; TRBD2 matches at 11 bases. Germline V gene data show CDR1 as SGHRS and CDR2 as YFSETQ. V lost 4 bases to trimming and J lost 7 bases; unmatched junction nucleotides: 7. This CDR3 comprises 14 residues. In nucleotides, the CDR3 is TGCGCCAGCAGCGACCTACTAGCGGGGGATGAGCAGTACTTC. This codes for CASSDLLAGDEQYF.

This CDR3 reads CSASDRGRYGYTF. CDR3 DNA: TGCAGTGCTAGTGACAGGGGACGGTATGGCTACACCTTC. J is TRBJ1-2 and V is TRBV20-1; 8 bases match TRBD1. CDR1 and CDR2 from the germline V gene are DFQATT and SNEGSKA (reference sequence). This CDR3 is built from 13 residues. V lost 3 bases, J lost 5 bases, and 5 bases stayed unmatched.

This chain joins TRBV6-5 and TRBJ2-2, with D perhaps matching TRBD2 (6 bases). Deletions cut 11 bases from V and 5 bases from J, with 21 bases between. CDR1 and CDR2 from the germline V gene are MNHEY and SVGAGI. CDR3 size: 15 residues. CDR3 protein: CACIPPGLGTGELFF. Here the CDR3 DNA reads TGTGCCTGCATCCCCCCGGGACTGGGAACCGGGGAGCTGTTTTTT.

V is TRBV5-4 and J is TRBJ2-2, with 8 bases lining up with TRBD1. In germline, CDR1 is SGHNT, CDR2 YYREEE (reference sequence). Trimming removed 5 bases from V and 2 bases from J; junction bases left unmatched: 2. The CDR3 spans 14 residues. CDR3 region: CASRQGANTGELFF. The CDR3 DNA sequence: TGTGCCAGCAGGCAGGGGGCCAACACCGGGGAGCTGTTTTTT.

In its sample, this clone was seen once. This chain uses TRBV6-5 with TRBJ1-2, with a possible D match to TRBD1 (5 bases). The V end lost 0 bases, the J end lost 0 bases, and 8 bases lay between the germline ends. The CDR3 spans 15 residues. Germline V CDR1 and CDR2: MNHEY, SVGAGI. CDR3 protein: CASSYSVGPNYGYTF. The CDR3 coding sequence is TGTGCCAGCAGTTACTCGGTGGGGCCTAACTATGGCTACACCTTC.

This clone turned up a few times. The chain recombines TRBV30 with TRBJ2-3, with TRBD2 as a possible D gene (7 bases). Trimming stripped 0 bases from V and 6 bases from J, with 16 bases between. The CDR3 is made up of 15 amino acids. Germline CDR1 GTSNPN, CDR2 SVGIG (reference sequence). CDR3 nucleotide sequence: TGTGCCTGGAGTGTGAAGGGGGGGGGACTGGATACGCAGTATTTT. It codes for CAWSVKGGGLDTQYF.

This clone was detected ten times or more. The rearrangement joins TRBV5-1 to TRBJ2-5; 12 bases align to TRBD2. Germline V CDR1 and CDR2: SGHRS, YFSETQ. The CDR3 contains 16 residues. Unmatched junction bases numbered 5, after V lost 0 bases and J lost 5 bases. This CDR3 is CASSLVSSGGAETQYF. Written as DNA, the CDR3 is TGCGCCAGCAGCTTGGTATCTAGCGGGGGGGCGGAGACCCAGTACTTC.

V gene TRBV5-1 combines with J gene TRBJ1-1, with 7 nucleotides matching TRBD1. This CDR3 is 13 amino acids long. The junction had 3 bases not matched to a gene; V was cut back by 7 bases and J by 0 bases. The germline gives CDR1 SGHRS, CDR2 YFSETQ. This CDR3 reads CASRRGLNTEAFF. The CDR3 DNA is TGCGCCAGCCGGAGGGGGCTGAACACTGAAGCTTTCTTT.

The rearrangement uses TRBV11-3 and TRBJ2-7, with D unclear. The CDR3 has 13 amino acids. V was pared by 1 base and J by 4 bases, with 8 bases between. Germline values: CDR1 SGHNT, CDR2 YENEEA. The CDR3 protein is CASSLGAYYEQYF. CDR3 nucleotides: TGTGCCAGCAGCTTAGGCGCTTATTACGAGCAGTACTTC.

The rearrangement joins TRBV11-2 to TRBJ1-4; D is perhaps TRBD1 (6 bases). The CDR3 has 14 amino acids. The V and J ends lost 6 bases and 6 bases respectively, with 14 bases between them. The germline gives CDR1 SGHAT, CDR2 FQNNGV. The CDR3 is CASSFDRWDEKLFF. The CDR3 region has the DNA TGTGCCAGCAGTTTCGACAGGTGGGATGAAAAACTGTTTTTT.

This chain uses TRBV7-8 with TRBJ2-3; 15 bases fit TRBD2. The germline V gene has CDR1 SGHVS and CDR2 FQNEAQ. CDR3 length equals 17 residues. Germline trimming cut 3 bases from V and 4 bases from J; bases unmatched to any gene: 5. The CDR3 coding sequence is TGTGCCAGCAGCTTCAGGACTAGCGGGGGGGCGTCAGATACGCAGTATTTT. Translated: CASSFRTSGGASDTQYF.

This clone was seen a single time. This chain uses TRBV7-9 with TRBJ1-3, with 8 bases that match TRBD1. Germline V gene data show CDR1 as SEHNR and CDR2 as FQNEAQ (reference sequence). The J segment lost 7 bases and the V segment lost 1 base, leaving 6 bases of the junction unmatched. This CDR3 has 15 residues. The CDR3, as DNA: TGTGCCAGCAGCTTAGTCAGGACAGGGCTCAACACCATATATTTT. Translating gives CASSLVRTGLNTIYF.

The V call is TRBV6-2 or TRBV6-3, the J call TRBJ1-1; maybe TRBD1 (5 bases). The CDR3 is 13 amino acids. The V gene's germline CDR1 is MNHEY and CDR2 SVGEGT. Trimming cost V 5 bases and J 7 bases, with 14 bases left between them. Here the CDR3 reads CASSHFWGDEAFF. The CDR3 nucleotides are TGTGCCAGCAGTCACTTCTGGGGGGATGAAGCTTTCTTT.

The V and J genes are TRBV19 and TRBJ1-2, with 9 bases matching TRBD1. Germline CDR1 LNHDA, CDR2 SQIVND (reference sequence). The V segment lost 1 base and the J segment 6 bases; nucleotides outside the gene matches: 6. The CDR3 is 15 amino acids. The CDR3 is CASSIVLGQGHGYTF. DNA of the CDR3: TGTGCCAGTAGTATAGTTTTGGGACAGGGACATGGCTACACCTTC.

The CDR3 DNA sequence: TGTGCCAGCAGCCAATTGAGCGGGGGGACAGATACGCAGTATTTT. It is translated as CASSQLSGGTDTQYF. The J gene is TRBJ2-3, the V gene TRBV3-1 (or the pseudogene TRBV3-2), with 9 bases lining up with TRBD2. Germline lookup yields CDR1 LGHDT and CDR2 YNNKEL (reference sequence). The J segment lost 3 bases and the V segment lost 2 bases, leaving 3 bases of the junction unmatched. This CDR3 contains 15 residues.

J is TRBJ2-1 and V is TRBV28; 9 positions match TRBD2. V lost 4 bases, J lost 9 bases, and 7 bases stayed unmatched. Germline CDR1 reads MDHEN; CDR2 reads SYDVKM. This CDR3 comprises 14 residues. CDR3 sequence reads: CASSSPGGGGEQFF. The CDR3 bases are TGTGCCAGCAGTTCCCCCGGCGGGGGGGGTGAGCAGTTCTTC.

The chain has TRBV10-3 and TRBJ1-2; D call uncertain. Germline V lookup: CDR1 ENHRY, CDR2 SYGVKD. The CDR3 is made up of 13 amino acids. Deletions cut 8 bases from V and 2 bases from J, with 12 bases between. The CDR3 nucleotides are TGTGCCATCTCAAGGGCGGGGAACTATGGCTACACCTTC. As protein: CAISRAGNYGYTF.

J is TRBJ1-6 and V is TRBV5-1; D call uncertain. Trimming took off 7 bases at V and 7 bases at J, with 15 bases between the two ends. The CDR3 spans 14 residues. Germline lookup yields CDR1 SGHRS and CDR2 YFSETQ. The CDR3 nucleotides are TGCGCCAGCGGGAAGGAGGAGGGAAATTCACCCCTCCACTTT. The encoded protein is CASGKEEGNSPLHF.

DNA of the CDR3: TGCGCCAGCAGCCAAGAAGGGGCAGATACGCAGTATTTT. As protein: CASSQEGADTQYF. This chain uses TRBV4-3 with TRBJ2-3; a weak D match, TRBD1 (5 bases). The length of the CDR3 is 13 residues. V lost 0 bases to trimming and J lost 4 bases, with 5 bases between them. Germline CDR1 and CDR2: LGHNA and YSLEER.

The chain couples TRBV3-1 (or the pseudogene TRBV3-2) to TRBJ2-3; D is unclear. The germline gives CDR1 LGHDT, CDR2 YNNKEL (reference sequence). The CDR3 runs to 15 residues. V gave up 0 bases and J gave up 4 bases, with 11 bases separating them. The CDR3 nucleotides read TGTGCCAGCAGCCAAGATTCCCAGTACGCAGATACGCAGTATTTT. Amino acids: CASSQDSQYADTQYF.

The rearrangement links TRBV2 to TRBJ2-4; TRBD1 aligns across 10 bases. The CDR3 consists of 20 residues. Germline V CDR1 and CDR2: SNHLY, FYNNEI. The V and J ends lost 1 base and 0 bases, in that order; junction bases with no gene match: 12. The CDR3 DNA reads TGTGCCAGCAGTGAAGGACAGGGGGCATTTCTATATCTAGCCAAAAACATTCAGTACTTC. Protein: CASSEGQGAFLYLAKNIQYF.

V is TRBV6-1 and J is TRBJ1-5, with D uncertain. The CDR3 is 14 residues long. Trimming removed 0 bases from V and 4 bases from J, with 7 bases in between. From germline, CDR1 is MNHNS and CDR2 SASEGT. The CDR3 DNA is TGTGCCAGCAGTGAAGCGCGAGGGAATCAGCCCCAGCATTTT. Encoded protein: CASSEARGNQPQHF.

V is TRBV5-1 and J is TRBJ2-2, with D tentatively TRBD2 (6 bases). The CDR3 runs 14 residues. V was pared by 5 bases and J by 9 bases, with 17 bases between. The V gene's germline CDR1 is SGHRS and CDR2 YFSETQ. CDR3 nucleotides: TGCGCCAGCAGGGAGGGTTCTAGTTCGCGGGAGCTGTTTTTT. Protein sequence: CASREGSSSRELFF.

J is TRBJ1-1 and V is TRBV7-9; D is uncertain. V shed 3 bases and J shed 4 bases, with 15 bases lying between them. CDR3 length: 15 amino acids. Per germline, CDR1 SEHNR and CDR2 FQNEAQ (reference sequence). CDR3 in DNA: TGTGCCAGCAGCTTCCTGAAGGATCGGGGCACTGAAGCTTTCTTT. This codes for CASSFLKDRGTEAFF.

V usage is TRBV2 and J usage is TRBJ2-3, with TRBD2 matching over 14 bases. The CDR3 totals 16 residues. Per germline, CDR1 SNHLY and CDR2 FYNNEI. Trimming removed 7 bases from V and 8 bases from J; junction bases left unmatched: 11. CDR3 sequence (DNA): TGTGCCAGCAACCAAAAGACTAGCGGGGGGGCGAGTACGCAGTATTTT. Protein: CASNQKTSGGASTQYF.

The chain links TRBV5-8 to TRBJ2-5; D not certain. This CDR3 spans 12 amino acids. Germline V gene sequence: CDR1 SGHTS, CDR2 YDEGEE. Trimming cost V 1 base and J 5 bases, with 6 bases left between them. CDR3 residues: CASSLNTETQYF. For the CDR3, the DNA is TGTGCCAGCAGCTTGAACACCGAGACCCAGTACTTC.

The chain uses TRBV11-2 and TRBJ1-2, with 7 bases fitting TRBD1. V dropped 2 bases and J dropped 9; count of bases not matched to a gene: 12. The CDR3 is made up of 15 amino acids. CDR1 SGHAT and CDR2 FQNNGV come from the germline V gene. CDR3 loop: CASSLMMGQGESYTF. DNA for the CDR3: TGTGCCAGCAGCTTAATGATGGGGCAGGGGGAAAGCTACACCTTC. The full variable domain, completed using reference TRBV11-2 and TRBJ1-2, is EAGVAQSPRYKIIEKRQSVAFWCNPISGHATLYWYQQILGQGPKLLIQFQNNGVVDDSQLPKDRFSAERLKGVDSTLKIQPAKLEDSAVYLCASSLMMGQGESYTFGSGTRLTVV.

This clone was counted once. The CDR3 reads CTSSWNRSSCFETQYF. The DNA for the CDR3 is TGCACCAGCAGCTGGAATCGCTCTAGCTGTTTCGAGACCCAGTACTTC. This sequence joins TRBV1 and TRBJ2-5; the table's D call of TRBD2 was not tested on the DNA. TRBV1 is tagged as a pseudogene. The CDR3 sequence is 16 residues long.

The chain is built from TRBV7-2 and TRBJ1-2; D not certain. Trimming took off 4 bases at V and 0 bases at J, with 18 bases between the two ends. Germline V lookup: CDR1 SGHTA, CDR2 FQGNSA. This CDR3 contains 17 residues. The CDR3 bases are TGTGCCAGCAGCTCCCAGAATAGACTGATAGCTAACTATGGCTACACCTTC. Amino acid sequence: CASSSQNRLIANYGYTF. Variable domain in full (rest from reference TRBV7-2 and TRBJ1-2): GAGVSQSPSNKVTEKGKDVELRCDPISGHTALYWYRQSLGQGLEFLIYFQGNSAPDKSGLPSDRFSAERTGGSVSTLTIQRTQQEDSAVYLCASSSQNRLIANYGYTFGSGTRLTVV.